Given below is one T cell receptor beta chain in context. A few counts support this clone. The antigen this receptor binds is unknown. Qualities for individual bases were not recorded, and no much larger clone is one base off. This sample is part of a study of CD8+ T cells in alopecia areata (dated by TCRdb to 2016 to 2018). About the study as a whole: Treated patients were enrolled in an open-label pilot trial of oral tofacitinib at 5 to 10 mg twice daily for moderate-to-severe alopecia areata. In humans, TCRbeta sequencing was performed on scalp tissue and on sorted CD4+ and CD8+ peripheral blood T cells from healthy controls and from patients with patchy or totalis/universalis alopecia areata. RNA was obtained with the PAXgene miRNA kit for fixed scalp, the miRNeasy kit for PBMCs, and the RNeasy kit for mouse skin. Patients received tofacitinib for 6 to 18 months and were then followed off drug for 6 months to check for delayed response and recurrence. Scalp clonality was compared across normal scalp (n=4), patchy alopecia areata scalp (n=8), and alopecia totalis/universalis scalp (n=8). immunoSEQ multiplex PCR using 35 Vbeta forward primers and 13 Jbeta reverse primers was used to amplify TCRbeta CDR3 regions. High-throughput TCRbeta sequencing was used to examine T cell clonal expansion in alopecia areata in both the C3H/HeJ mouse model and human patients. Biopsies were taken from tofacitinib-treated patients at baseline and at 4 and 24 weeks of treatment, and a later scalp biopsy was taken in several of the tofacitinib-treated patients.

The study at large found these results: Higher clonality and more expanded CD8+ clones were observed in lesional scalp than in normal scalp, particularly in alopecia totalis/universalis, a finding suggestive of antigenic drive. Scalp TCR repertoire analysis is complicated because resident alphabeta T cells in normal human skin are also sequenced, whereas mouse skin is dominated by gammadelta T cells. Shared TCR sequences between patients were less evident than in mice, which may be partly attributable to HLA diversity in the patient population.

Library method: the immunoSEQ multiplex PCR assay. For TCR sequencing, RNA was extracted from every sample and reverse transcribed into cDNA to serve as template. SuperScript III was used for first-strand cDNA synthesis, primed with a 2:1 mix of oligo-dT and random hexamers. Amplification bias was assessed with a synthetic immune receptor repertoire, and residual bias was removed computationally. The authors processed their data as follows. After raw reads were preprocessed to remove errors, the CDR3 was defined following IMGT conventions as running from the conserved cysteine to phenylalanine. Clonality was calculated as 1 minus Shannon entropy normalized by log2 of the number of productive unique TCRs. Whether each scalp clone was CD4 or CD8 was inferred by checking scalp TCRbeta sequences against the CD4 and CD8 repertoires from sorted blood. TCRdb mirrors the immuneACCESS table, restricted to in-frame sequences. Some clones are absent from its copies; in checked studies, under half trace to an unresolved V gene, and the reason for the others is unknown. V, J and clone size are taken as reported in that table, and D and trimming were inferred from the DNA itself. Recorded for this sample are 200,000 to 250,000 clones; around 62% of them occurred a single time. The ten most abundant clones make up 0.45% of the sample.

V is cut by 2 bases and J by 0 bases, and the space between the germline ends is 11 bases. The germline V gene (reference sequence) yields GTSNPN for CDR1 and SVGIG for CDR2. Measured from the cysteine to the phenylalanine, the CDR3 is 15 residues long. Only CDR3 DNA remains: 45 bases, in frame from the first base. What this sample's time point label stands for: baseline before oral tofacitinib. Lesional scalp punch biopsies and peripheral blood were obtained from alopecia areata patients. PBMCs were separated by density centrifugation and stained for CD3, CD4 and CD8, after which CD4+ and CD8+ T cells were sorted on a FACSAria.

The rearrangement joined TRBV30 to TRBJ1-3, with an unclear D gene assignment. The source was CD4+ T cells sorted from blood, collected at week 0. The TCR sequence derives from a human donor with alopecia areata. The DNA is TGTGCCTGGAGTCTCGGACTGACCTCTGGAAACACCATATATTTT. This gives the protein CAWSLGLTSGNTIYF. The full variable domain, completed from the reference TRBV30 and TRBJ1-3 proteins outside the CDR3, reads SQTIHQWPATLVQPVGSPLSLECTVEGTSNPNLYWYRQAAGRGLQLLFYSVGIGQISSEVPQNLSASRPQDRQFILSSKKLLLSDSGFYLCAWSLGLTSGNTIYFGEGSWLTVV.